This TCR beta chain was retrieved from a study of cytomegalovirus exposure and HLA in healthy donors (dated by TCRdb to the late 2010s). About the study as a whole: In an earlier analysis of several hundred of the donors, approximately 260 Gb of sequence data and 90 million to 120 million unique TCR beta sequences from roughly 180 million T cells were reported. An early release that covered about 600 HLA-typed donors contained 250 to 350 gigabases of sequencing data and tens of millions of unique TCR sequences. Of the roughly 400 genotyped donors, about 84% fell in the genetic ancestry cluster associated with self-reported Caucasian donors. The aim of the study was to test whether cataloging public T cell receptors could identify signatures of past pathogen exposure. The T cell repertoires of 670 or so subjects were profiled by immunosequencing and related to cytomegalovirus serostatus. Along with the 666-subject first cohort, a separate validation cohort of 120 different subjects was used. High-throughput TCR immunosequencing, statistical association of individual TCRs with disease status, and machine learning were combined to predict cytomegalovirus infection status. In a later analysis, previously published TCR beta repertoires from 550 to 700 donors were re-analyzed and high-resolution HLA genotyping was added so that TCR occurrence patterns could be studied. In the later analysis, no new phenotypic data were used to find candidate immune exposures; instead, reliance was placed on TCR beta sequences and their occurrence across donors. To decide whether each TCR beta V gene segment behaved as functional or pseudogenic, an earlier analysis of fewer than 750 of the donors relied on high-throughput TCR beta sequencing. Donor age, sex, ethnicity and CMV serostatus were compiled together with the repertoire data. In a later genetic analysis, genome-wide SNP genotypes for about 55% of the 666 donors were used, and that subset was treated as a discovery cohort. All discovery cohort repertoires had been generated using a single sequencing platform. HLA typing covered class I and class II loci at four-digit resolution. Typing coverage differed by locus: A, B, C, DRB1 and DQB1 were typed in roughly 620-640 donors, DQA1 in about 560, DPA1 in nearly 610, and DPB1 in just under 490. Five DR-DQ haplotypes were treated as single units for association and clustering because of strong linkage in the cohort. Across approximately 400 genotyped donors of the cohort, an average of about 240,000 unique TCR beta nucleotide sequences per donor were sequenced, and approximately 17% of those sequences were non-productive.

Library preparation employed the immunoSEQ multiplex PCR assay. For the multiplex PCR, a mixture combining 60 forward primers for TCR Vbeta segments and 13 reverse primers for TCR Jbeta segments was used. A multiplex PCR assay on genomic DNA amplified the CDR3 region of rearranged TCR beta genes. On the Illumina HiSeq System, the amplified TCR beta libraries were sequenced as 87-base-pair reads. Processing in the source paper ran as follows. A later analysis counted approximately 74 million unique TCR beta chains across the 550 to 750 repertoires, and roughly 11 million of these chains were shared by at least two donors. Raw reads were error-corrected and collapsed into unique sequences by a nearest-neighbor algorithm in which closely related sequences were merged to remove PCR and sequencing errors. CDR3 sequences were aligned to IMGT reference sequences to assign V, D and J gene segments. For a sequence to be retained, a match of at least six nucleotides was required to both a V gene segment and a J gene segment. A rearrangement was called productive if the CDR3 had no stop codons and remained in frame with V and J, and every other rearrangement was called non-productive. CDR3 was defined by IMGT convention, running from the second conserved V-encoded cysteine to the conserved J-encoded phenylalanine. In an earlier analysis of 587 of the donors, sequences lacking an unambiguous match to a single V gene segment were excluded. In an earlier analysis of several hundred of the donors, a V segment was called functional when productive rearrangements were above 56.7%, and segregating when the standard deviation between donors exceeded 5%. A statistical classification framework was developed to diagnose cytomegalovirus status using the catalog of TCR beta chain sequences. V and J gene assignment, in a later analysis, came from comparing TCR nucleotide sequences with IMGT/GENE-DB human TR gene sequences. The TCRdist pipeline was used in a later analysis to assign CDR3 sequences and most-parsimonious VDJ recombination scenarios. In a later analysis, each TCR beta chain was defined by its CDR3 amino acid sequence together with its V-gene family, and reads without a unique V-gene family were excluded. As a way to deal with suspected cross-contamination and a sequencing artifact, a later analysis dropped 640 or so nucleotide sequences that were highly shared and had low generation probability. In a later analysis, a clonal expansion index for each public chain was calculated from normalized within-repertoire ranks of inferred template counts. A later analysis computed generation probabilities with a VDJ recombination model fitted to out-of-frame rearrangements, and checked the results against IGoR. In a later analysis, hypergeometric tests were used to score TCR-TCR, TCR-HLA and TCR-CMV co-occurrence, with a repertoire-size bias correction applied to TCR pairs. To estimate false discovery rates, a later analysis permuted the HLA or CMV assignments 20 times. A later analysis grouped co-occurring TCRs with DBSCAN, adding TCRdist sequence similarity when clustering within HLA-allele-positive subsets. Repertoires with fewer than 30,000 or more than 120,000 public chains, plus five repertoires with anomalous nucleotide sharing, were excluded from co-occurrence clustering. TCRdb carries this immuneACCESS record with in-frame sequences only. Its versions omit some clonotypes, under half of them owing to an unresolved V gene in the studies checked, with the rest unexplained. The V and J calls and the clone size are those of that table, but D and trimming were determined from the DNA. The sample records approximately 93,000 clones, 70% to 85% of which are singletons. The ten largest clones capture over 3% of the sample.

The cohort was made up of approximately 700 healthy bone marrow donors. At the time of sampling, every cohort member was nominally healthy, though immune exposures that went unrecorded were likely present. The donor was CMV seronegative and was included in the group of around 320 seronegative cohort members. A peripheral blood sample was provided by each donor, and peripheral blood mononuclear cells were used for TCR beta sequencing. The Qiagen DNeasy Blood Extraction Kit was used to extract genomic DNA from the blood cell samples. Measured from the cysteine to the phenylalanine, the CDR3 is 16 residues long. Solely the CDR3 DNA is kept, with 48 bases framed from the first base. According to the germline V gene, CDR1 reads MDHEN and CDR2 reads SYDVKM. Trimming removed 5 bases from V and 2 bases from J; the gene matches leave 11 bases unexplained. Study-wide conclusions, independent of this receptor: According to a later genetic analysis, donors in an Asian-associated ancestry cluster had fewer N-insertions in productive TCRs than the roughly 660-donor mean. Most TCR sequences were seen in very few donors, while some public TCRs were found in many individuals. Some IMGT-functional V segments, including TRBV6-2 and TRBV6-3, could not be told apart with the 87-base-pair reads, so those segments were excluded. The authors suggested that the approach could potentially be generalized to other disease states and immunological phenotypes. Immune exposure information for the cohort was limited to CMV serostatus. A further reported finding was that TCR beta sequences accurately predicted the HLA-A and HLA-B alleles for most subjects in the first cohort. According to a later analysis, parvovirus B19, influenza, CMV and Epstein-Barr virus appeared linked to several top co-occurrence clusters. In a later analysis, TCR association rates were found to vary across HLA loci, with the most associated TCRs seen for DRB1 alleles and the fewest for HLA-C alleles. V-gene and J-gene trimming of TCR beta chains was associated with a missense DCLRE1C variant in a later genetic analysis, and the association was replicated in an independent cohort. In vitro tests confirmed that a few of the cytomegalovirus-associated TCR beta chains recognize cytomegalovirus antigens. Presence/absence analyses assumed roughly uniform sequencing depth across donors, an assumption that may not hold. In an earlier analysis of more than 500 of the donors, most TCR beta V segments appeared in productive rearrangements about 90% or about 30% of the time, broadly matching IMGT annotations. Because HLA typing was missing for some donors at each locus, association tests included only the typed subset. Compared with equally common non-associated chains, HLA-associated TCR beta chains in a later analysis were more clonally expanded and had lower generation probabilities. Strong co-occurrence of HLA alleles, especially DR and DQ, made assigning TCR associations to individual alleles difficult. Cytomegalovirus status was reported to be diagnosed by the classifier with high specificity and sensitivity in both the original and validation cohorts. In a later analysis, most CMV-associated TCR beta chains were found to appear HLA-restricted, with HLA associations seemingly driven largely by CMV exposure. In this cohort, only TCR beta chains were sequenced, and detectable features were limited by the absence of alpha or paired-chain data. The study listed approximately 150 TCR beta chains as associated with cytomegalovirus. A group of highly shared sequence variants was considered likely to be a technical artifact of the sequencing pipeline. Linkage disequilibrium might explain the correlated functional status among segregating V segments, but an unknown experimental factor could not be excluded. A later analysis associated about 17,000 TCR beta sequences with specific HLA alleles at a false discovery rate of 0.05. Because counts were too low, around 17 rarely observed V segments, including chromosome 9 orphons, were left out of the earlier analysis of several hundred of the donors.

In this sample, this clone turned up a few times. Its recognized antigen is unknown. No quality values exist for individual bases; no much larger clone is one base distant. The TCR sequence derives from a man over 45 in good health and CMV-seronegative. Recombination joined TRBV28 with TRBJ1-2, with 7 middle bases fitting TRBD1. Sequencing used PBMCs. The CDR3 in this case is CASSMTGWVGNYGYTF. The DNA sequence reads TGTGCCAGCAGTATGACAGGGTGGGTGGGCAACTATGGCTACACCTTC.